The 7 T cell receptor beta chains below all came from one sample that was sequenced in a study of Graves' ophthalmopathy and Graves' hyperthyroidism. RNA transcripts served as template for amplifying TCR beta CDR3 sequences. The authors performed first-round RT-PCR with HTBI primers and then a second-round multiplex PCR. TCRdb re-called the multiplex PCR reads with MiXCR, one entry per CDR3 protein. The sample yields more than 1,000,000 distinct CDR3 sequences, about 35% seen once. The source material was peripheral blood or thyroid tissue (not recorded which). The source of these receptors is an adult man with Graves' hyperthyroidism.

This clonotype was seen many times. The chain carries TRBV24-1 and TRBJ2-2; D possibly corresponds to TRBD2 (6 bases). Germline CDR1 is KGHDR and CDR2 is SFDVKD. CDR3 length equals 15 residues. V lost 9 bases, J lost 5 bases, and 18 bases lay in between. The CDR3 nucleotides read TGTGCCACCCAGCCGGGAGAGGTCTATACCGGGGAGCTGTTTTTT. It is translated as CATQPGEVYTGELFF.

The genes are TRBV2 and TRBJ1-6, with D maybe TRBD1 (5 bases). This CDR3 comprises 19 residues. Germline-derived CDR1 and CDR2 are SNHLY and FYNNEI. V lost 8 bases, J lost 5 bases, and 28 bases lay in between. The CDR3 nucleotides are TGTGCCAGCGGGCTTAGAGGGGCCCACTTAGCTGAAGATAATTCACCCCTCCACTTT. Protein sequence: CASGLRGAHLAEDNSPLHF. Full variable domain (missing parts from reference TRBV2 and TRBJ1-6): EPEVTQTPSHQVTQMGQEVILRCVPISNHLYFYWYRQILGQKVEFLVSFYNNEISEKSEIFDDQFSVERPDGSNFTLKIRSTKLEDSAMYFCASGLRGAHLAEDNSPLHFGNGTRLTVT.

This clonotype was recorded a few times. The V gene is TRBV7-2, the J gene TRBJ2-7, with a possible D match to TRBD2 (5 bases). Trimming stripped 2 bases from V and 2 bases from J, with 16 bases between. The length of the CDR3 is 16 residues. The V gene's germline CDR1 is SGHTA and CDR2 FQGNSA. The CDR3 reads CASSLQAGGTTYEQYF. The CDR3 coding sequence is TGTGCCAGCAGCTTACAGGCCGGAGGTACCACCTACGAGCAGTACTTC.

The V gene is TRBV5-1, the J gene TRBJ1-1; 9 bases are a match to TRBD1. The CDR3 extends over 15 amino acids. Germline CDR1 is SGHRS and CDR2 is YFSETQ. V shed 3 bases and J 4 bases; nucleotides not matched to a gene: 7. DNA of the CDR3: TGCGCCAGCAGCTCCTCGACAGGGGGTATCACTGAAGCTTTCTTT. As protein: CASSSSTGGITEAFF.

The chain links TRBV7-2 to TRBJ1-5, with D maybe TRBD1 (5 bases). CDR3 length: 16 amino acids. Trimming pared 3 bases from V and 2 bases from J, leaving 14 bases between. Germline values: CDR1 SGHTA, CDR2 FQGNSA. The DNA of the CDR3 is TGTGCCAGCAGCTTTCGCTTAGCGGGGGGCAATCAGCCCCAGCATTTT. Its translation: CASSFRLAGGNQPQHF.

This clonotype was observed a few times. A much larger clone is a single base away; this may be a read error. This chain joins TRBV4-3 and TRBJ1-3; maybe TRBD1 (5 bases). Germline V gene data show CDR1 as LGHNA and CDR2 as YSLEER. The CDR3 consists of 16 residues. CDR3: CASGQDTGGGGNTIYF. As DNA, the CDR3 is TGCGCCAGCGGCCAAGACACCGGCGGGGGTGGAAACACCATATATTTT.

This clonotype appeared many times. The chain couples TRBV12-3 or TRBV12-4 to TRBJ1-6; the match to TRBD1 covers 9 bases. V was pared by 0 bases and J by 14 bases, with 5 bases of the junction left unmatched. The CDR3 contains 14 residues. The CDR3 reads CASSLAGQGLSLHF. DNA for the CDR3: TGTGCCAGCAGTTTAGCGGGACAGGGTTTATCCCTCCACTTT.